This TCR beta chain was captured by sequencing in a study of blood T cell repertoires in COVID-19. Study information: Acute and convalescent COVID-19 specimens originated in the United States, Italy and Spain. Nucleic acid was either cDNA or gDNA, and it came from T cells, B-cell-depleted T cells, or PBMCs.

The CDR3 is 11 residues long. V lost 5 bases and J lost 4, with 6 bases in between. Germline V gives CDR1 MNHEY, CDR2 SMNVEV (reference sequence). As handled by the study authors: The authors estimated nucleated cell counts from reference gene primer amplification. Profiling relied on immunoSEQ multiplex PCR, and the TCRdb table lists in-frame clones only, not all of them. V and J calls and clone size come straight from that table; D and trimming were deduced from the DNA. The table records 150,000 to 200,000 clones, roughly 80% of them present only once. Sequences were obtained from peripheral blood. The chain has TRBV27 and TRBJ2-7, with D perhaps TRBD2 (5 bases). This TCR was sampled from a man in his sixties or seventies with acute or convalescent COVID-19. CDR3 sequence (DNA): TGTGCCAGCAGTCGGGGTTACGAGCAGTACTTC. As protein: CASSRGYEQYF.